This TCR beta chain was retrieved from a study of blood T cell repertoires in COVID-19. Study-level information: Sample material is recorded as cDNA or gDNA derived from T cells, B-cell-depleted T cells, or PBMCs.

Germline V CDR1 and CDR2: MNHEY, SMNVEV (reference sequence). The CDR3 spans 16 residues. After removal of 5 bases from V and 4 bases from J, the junction contained 7 bases not matched to a gene. Original data processing: Counts of nucleated cells, estimated from reference gene primer amplification, were obtained. Measured with immunoSEQ multiplex PCR; TCRdb has only the in-frame clones, and not every one. The D gene and trimming were derived from the DNA, and the V and J assignments and clone size from that table. This table has about 110,000 clones, 70% to 90% appearing once. The rearrangement joins TRBV27 to TRBJ1-6; 8 bases are a match to TRBD1. The source material was peripheral blood. The source of this sequence is a woman aged 50 to 60 with acute or convalescent COVID-19. The CDR3 reads CASSTNRGKYNSPLHF. The CDR3 region has the DNA TGTGCCAGCAGTACAAACAGGGGGAAGTATAATTCACCCCTCCACTTT.